The source of this T cell receptor beta chain is a study of cytotoxic CD8 clonotypes in ibrutinib-treated CLL. The data were produced by immunoSEQ multiplex PCR, yet TCRdb's version contains in-frame clones alone and is incomplete. The repertoire has under 300,000 clones, around 77% of them found once; the top ten carry about 5.8%. Between the trimmed V and J ends, which lost 3 bases and 1 base, there was a span of 7 bases. Per germline, CDR1 LGHNA and CDR2 YSLEER. The CDR3 is 14 amino acids. This receptor was identified in a human donor with chronic lymphocytic leukemia. Source: PBMCs, taken at disease progression, from a patient treated with ibrutinib. V and J are TRBV4-3 and TRBJ2-1; the D is unclear. CDR3 protein: CASSQDRSYNEQFF. The CDR3 DNA reads as TGCGCCAGCAGCCAGGACCGTTCCTACAATGAGCAGTTCTTC.